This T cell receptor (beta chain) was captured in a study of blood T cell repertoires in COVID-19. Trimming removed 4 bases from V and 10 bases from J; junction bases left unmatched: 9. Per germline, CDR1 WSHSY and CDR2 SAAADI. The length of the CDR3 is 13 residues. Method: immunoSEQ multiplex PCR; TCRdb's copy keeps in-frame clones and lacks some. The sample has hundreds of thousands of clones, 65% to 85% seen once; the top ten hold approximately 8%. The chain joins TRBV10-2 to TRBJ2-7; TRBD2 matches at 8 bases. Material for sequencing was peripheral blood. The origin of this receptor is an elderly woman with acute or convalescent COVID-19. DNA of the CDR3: TGCGCCAGCAGTGCGCTCGAAGCGGGGGATCAGTACTTC. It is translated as CASSALEAGDQYF.